This T cell receptor beta chain was retrieved from a study of sequential checkpoint blockade in melanoma. Sequencing was performed with immunoSEQ multiplex PCR; in TCRdb, only in-frame clones are kept and a portion is missing. This sample yields over 25,000 clones, of which about four fifths are seen a single time; 18% belongs to the top ten. Treatment given: randomized to nivolumab then ipilimumab (arm A) or the reverse (arm B). Sorted cells were live CD3+CD8+, lacking CD19 and CD56, from PBMCs. Sequenced material: CD8+ T cells sorted from blood (inferred from file names), taken from a patient given nivolumab and ipilimumab in sequence. This clonotype was obtained from a human donor with melanoma.

The DNA for the CDR3 is TGTGCCAGCAGTTTCCGGCAGGGTGGGCAGCCCCAGCATTTT. Its protein product is CASSFRQGGQPQHF. This chain links TRBV27 with TRBJ1-5; a possible D gene is TRBD1 (5 bases). Trimming shortened V by 3 bases and J by 7 bases, and 13 bases separated the two germline ends. Per the germline V gene, CDR1 is MNHEY and CDR2 is SMNVEV (reference sequence). There are 14 residues in the CDR3.